This T cell receptor beta chain was obtained from a study of Graves' ophthalmopathy and Graves' hyperthyroidism. Using RNA transcripts, the TCR beta CDR3 regions were amplified. Second-round multiplex PCR came after first-round RT-PCR with HTBI primers. TCRdb re-called the multiplex PCR reads through MiXCR, storing one row per CDR3 protein. The table records roughly 1.1 million distinct CDR3 sequences, about 36% of them present only once. The V and J ends lost 5 bases and 4 bases, in that order; junction bases with no gene match: 13. This CDR3 region has 16 residues. CDR1 is MGHDK and CDR2 is SYGVNS in the germline V gene.

The origin of this receptor is an adult man with Graves' hyperthyroidism. This rearrangement joins TRBV25-1 to TRBJ1-1, with 7 bases matching TRBD1. The sequenced sample consisted of peripheral blood or thyroid tissue (not recorded which). The chain's CDR3 is CASSYLVGGGFTEAFF. For the CDR3, the DNA is TGTGCCAGCAGTTACCTCGTCGGAGGGGGCTTCACTGAAGCTTTCTTT.